These 22 T cell receptor beta chains originate from one sample sequenced in a study of T cells in Graves' hyperthyroidism and ophthalmopathy. There were TCR beta CDR3 regions amplified from RNA transcripts. The HTBI set primed first-round TCR CDR3 RT-PCR. TCRdb used MiXCR to reprocess the multiplex PCR reads, holding one entry per CDR3 protein. The sample lists approximately 530,000 distinct CDR3 sequences, over 15% occurring once. The sample was blood. The receptor source for this set is a woman between 18 and 30 years old with Graves' hyperthyroidism.

The chain employs TRBV3-1 and TRBJ1-4; D is uncertain. CDR3 length equals 11 residues. The germline V and J ends were trimmed by 3 bases and 10 bases, with 6 bases remaining between them. Germline lookup yields CDR1 LGHDT and CDR2 YNNKEL (reference sequence). The CDR3 loop reads CASSQGLKLFF. The CDR3 nucleotides are TGTGCCAGCAGCCAGGGATTAAAACTGTTTTTT.

The chain has TRBV2 and TRBJ2-7; weak D call: TRBD1 (6 bases). The germline V gene has CDR1 SNHLY and CDR2 FYNNEI. Trimming cost V 5 bases and J 6 bases, with 8 bases left between them. This CDR3 has 11 residues. Written as DNA, the CDR3 is TGTGCCAGCAGTACAGGGTCCGAGCAGTACTTC. Translation: CASSTGSEQYF. The variable domain in full, completed from reference TRBV2 and TRBJ2-7, reads EPEVTQTPSHQVTQMGQEVILRCVPISNHLYFYWYRQILGQKVEFLVSFYNNEISEKSEIFDDQFSVERPDGSNFTLKIRSTKLEDSAMYFCASSTGSEQYFGPGTRLTVT.

This clonotype has a count of ten or more. The chain uses TRBV20-1 and TRBJ2-7; no firm D call. Germline V CDR1 and CDR2: DFQATT, SNEGSKA (reference sequence). V was trimmed by 6 bases and J by 0 bases, leaving 12 bases between them. This CDR3 has 13 residues. The CDR3 DNA sequence: TGCAGTGCCGAAGACCGTACCTCCTACGAGCAGTACTTC. Protein: CSAEDRTSYEQYF.

The chain joins TRBV3-1 to TRBJ2-5; 8 nucleotides match TRBD1. CDR1 and CDR2 (germline): LGHDT, YNNKEL (reference sequence). With 3 bases clipped from V and 5 bases from J, the junction kept 2 bases outside the gene matches. CDR3 length equals 13 residues. The CDR3 DNA is TGTGCCAGCAGCCACGGGGACAGGGAGACCCAGTACTTC. It translates to CASSHGDRETQYF.

There are many counts of this clonotype. The genes are TRBV27 and TRBJ2-1; 9 bases are a match to TRBD2. Germline-derived CDR1 and CDR2 are MNHEY and SMNVEV (reference sequence). This CDR3 spans 16 amino acids. V lost 9 bases to trimming and J lost 3 bases; unmatched junction nucleotides: 12. CDR3 region: CASADLAGSFYNEQFF. CDR3 nucleotides: TGTGCCAGTGCCGATCTAGCGGGAAGTTTCTACAATGAGCAGTTCTTC.

The gene calls are TRBV20-1 and TRBJ2-2, with D unclear. V was clipped by 1 base and J by 7 bases, with 7 bases between them. The CDR3 has 12 amino acids. Germline CDR1 is DFQATT and CDR2 is SNEGSKA (reference sequence). This chain's CDR3 is CSARVKHGELFF. The DNA of the CDR3 is TGCAGTGCTAGAGTAAAGCACGGGGAGCTGTTTTTT.

Many counts were recorded for this clonotype. The chain uses TRBV7-2 and TRBJ1-2, with 8 bases lining up with TRBD1. The CDR3 covers 14 residues. Germline V gene lookup returns CDR1 SGHTA and CDR2 FQGNSA. J lost 4 bases, V lost 5 bases, and 6 bases had no gene match. The CDR3 nucleotides are TGTGCCAGCAGCGTAAACAGGGGGGGCTATGGCTACACCTTC. This encodes CASSVNRGGYGYTF.

The J gene is TRBJ2-1, the V gene TRBV19; D remains unclear. V was shortened by 5 bases and J by 5 bases, with 7 bases between the two germline ends. The CDR3 consists of 12 residues. The germline V gene encodes CDR1 LNHDA and CDR2 SQIVND (reference sequence). The CDR3 nucleotides read TGTGCCAGTAGTGAACCGAACAATGAGCAGTTCTTC. Protein sequence: CASSEPNNEQFF.

The rearrangement joins TRBV5-1 to TRBJ2-7; no reliable D call. The germline gives CDR1 SGHRS, CDR2 YFSETQ. The CDR3 is made up of 13 amino acids. V gave up 0 bases and J gave up 2 bases, with 6 bases separating them. The chain's CDR3 is CASSLAPAYEQYF. CDR3 DNA: TGCGCCAGCAGCTTGGCCCCCGCCTACGAGCAGTACTTC.

The J gene is TRBJ2-7, the V gene TRBV18; D not resolved. The CDR3 is 13 amino acids. Per the germline V gene, CDR1 is KGHSH and CDR2 is LQKENI. Trimming removed 0 bases from V and 3 bases from J, with 6 bases in between. The CDR3 protein is CASSPPVYYEQYF. In DNA form, the CDR3 reads TGTGCCAGCTCACCACCGGTGTACTACGAGCAGTACTTC. The full variable domain, in which reference TRBV18 and TRBJ2-7 provide the parts outside the CDR3, is NAGVMQNPRHLVRRRGQEARLRCSPMKGHSHVYWYRQLPEEGLKFMVYLQKENIIDESGMPKERFSAEFPKEGPSILRIQQVVRGDSAAYFCASSPPVYYEQYFGPGTRLTVT.

This clonotype was picked up a small number of times. The chain links TRBV7-9 to TRBJ1-1; D gene unclear. Trimming took off 5 bases at V and 1 base at J, with 14 bases between the two ends. The CDR3 extends over 15 amino acids. Germline V gene data show CDR1 as SEHNR and CDR2 as FQNEAQ (reference sequence). The CDR3 loop reads CASSLREGGNTEAFF. For the CDR3, the DNA is TGTGCCAGCAGCCTGAGGGAGGGAGGGAACACTGAAGCTTTCTTT. Based on the CDR3 plus reference TRBV7-9 and TRBJ1-1, the full variable domain is DTGVSQNPRHKITKRGQNVTFRCDPISEHNRLYWYRQTLGQGPEFLTYFQNEAQLEKSRLLSDRFSAERPKGSFSTLEIQRTEQGDSAMYLCASSLREGGNTEAFFGQGTRLTVV.

The V and J genes are TRBV4-3 and TRBJ2-1; no clear D gene. The CDR3 covers 16 residues. CDR1 and CDR2 from the germline V gene are LGHNA and YSLEER. The ends were cut back, 1 base at V and 0 bases at J, with 10 bases in the middle. CDR3 protein: CASSQGGRPSYNEQFF. CDR3 in DNA: TGCGCCAGCAGCCAAGGAGGCAGGCCCTCCTACAATGAGCAGTTCTTC.

The chain uses TRBV12-3 or TRBV12-4 and TRBJ1-2, with 7 bases matching TRBD1. The ends lost 6 bases at V and 6 bases at J; junction bases unmatched: 13. This CDR3 is 15 amino acids long. The CDR3 sequence is CASSLSTGVYDGYTF. CDR3 coding DNA: TGTGCCAGCAGCCTCTCTACAGGGGTATATGATGGCTACACCTTC.

The table lists this clonotype with many counts. The chain couples TRBV6-1 to TRBJ1-6, with D perhaps matching TRBD1 (6 bases). Trimming removed 4 bases from V and 7 bases from J, with 11 bases in between. This CDR3 has 14 residues. Germline-derived CDR1 and CDR2 are MNHNS and SASEGT. The CDR3 is CASSGGLGNSPLHF. The CDR3 nucleotides are TGTGCCAGCAGTGGGGGGCTGGGGAATTCACCCCTCCACTTT.

This clonotype has just a few counts. V is TRBV20-1 and J is TRBJ1-1; D might be TRBD1 (5 bases). This CDR3 spans 12 amino acids. Germline V gene data show CDR1 as DFQATT and CDR2 as SNEGSKA (reference sequence). Trimming took 5 bases from V and 3 from J, leaving 10 bases between them. CDR3: CSAAQVYTEAFF. The CDR3 coding sequence is TGCAGTGCTGCACAGGTCTACACTGAAGCTTTCTTT.

This clonotype has at least ten counts. This chain uses TRBV7-2 with TRBJ2-3; D not certain. Trimming removed 1 base from V and 1 base from J, with 15 bases in between. The CDR3 is made up of 17 amino acids. Germline CDR1 and CDR2: SGHTA and FQGNSA. DNA of the CDR3: TGTGCCAGCAGCTTAGGGGCTGGTCCCCCCGGCACAGATACGCAGTATTTT. The encoded protein is CASSLGAGPPGTDTQYF.

This rearrangement joins TRBV10-3 to TRBJ2-2; D tentatively fits TRBD1 or TRBD2 (5 bases each). Germline assignment: CDR1 ENHRY and CDR2 SYGVKD. The V end lost 6 bases, the J end lost 5 bases, and 13 bases lay between the germline ends. This CDR3 is 14 amino acids long. CDR3 bases: TGTGCCATCAGGGGGACCGAGACAACCGGGGAGCTGTTTTTT. Its translation is CAIRGTETTGELFF.

This clonotype was seen more than once but under ten times. The chain employs TRBV5-1 and TRBJ2-2; D may be TRBD2 (5 bases). Germline assignment: CDR1 SGHRS and CDR2 YFSETQ. The CDR3 covers 15 residues. Trimming took 2 bases from V and 3 from J, leaving 11 bases between them. In DNA, the CDR3 is TGCGCCAGCAGCTTCATGGGGAGTGACACCGGGGAGCTGTTTTTT. This sequence encodes CASSFMGSDTGELFF.

This clonotype was seen many times. The chain employs TRBV7-2 and TRBJ2-5; 10 bases are a match to TRBD2. The V and J ends lost 3 bases and 4 bases, in that order; junction bases with no gene match: 2. This CDR3 is built from 14 residues. Germline loops: CDR1 SGHTA, CDR2 FQGNSA. CDR3 DNA: TGTGCCAGCAGCTTTAGCGGGAGGCGAGAGACCCAGTACTTC. This translates into CASSFSGRRETQYF.

This chain uses TRBV28 with TRBJ2-1; 10 bases are a match to TRBD2. CDR1 and CDR2 (germline): MDHEN, SYDVKM. This CDR3 is built from 15 residues. After removal of 5 bases from V and 6 bases from J, the junction contained 7 bases not matched to a gene. The CDR3 nucleotides are TGTGCCAGCAGTCCCACTAGCGGGACCCTCAATGAGCAGTTCTTC. Its protein is CASSPTSGTLNEQFF.

This clonotype was observed a handful of times. V gene TRBV28 combines with J gene TRBJ1-2; D is perhaps TRBD1 (6 bases). Germline CDR1 reads MDHEN; CDR2 reads SYDVKM. Trimming shortened V by 6 bases and J by 3 bases, and 11 bases separated the two germline ends. The CDR3 loop spans 13 amino acids. CDR3 region: CASRTGPHYGYTF. CDR3 in DNA: TGTGCCAGCAGGACAGGCCCCCACTATGGCTACACCTTC.

This clonotype has ten or more counts. This chain links TRBV2 with TRBJ1-5, with D hard to call. Trimming cost V 0 bases and J 3 bases, with 9 bases left between them. CDR3 length equals 15 residues. Looked up from germline, CDR1 is SNHLY and CDR2 is FYNNEI. CDR3 loop: CASSEASTNNQPQHF. The CDR3 coding sequence is TGTGCCAGCAGTGAAGCCAGTACAAACAATCAGCCCCAGCATTTT.